This TCR beta chain appears in the sequencing data of a study of shared clonotypes between healthy human individuals. Overall study findings and caveats: Only blood was sampled, and tissue TCR repertoires likely differ from blood ones. Researchers found naive subsets generally carried larger estimated richness than memory subsets.

This CDR3 is 18 amino acids long. With 3 bases clipped from V and 0 bases from J, the junction kept 9 bases outside the gene matches. Germline V gives CDR1 LNHDA, CDR2 SQIVND (reference sequence). Concerning this clone: The antigen is not known.

Naive CD8 cells, CD45RO-negative and positively selected for CCR7, excluded terminally differentiated effector memory CD45RA+ cells. The deep-level immunoSEQ assay was used. Using immunoSEQ multiplex PCR, the repertoire was profiled, and TCRdb retains in-frame clones only, with some absent. This repertoire shows 2 million to 2.5 million clones, about 95% found once; its top ten account for 1.1%. The TCR was taken from a man between 18 and 35 years old in good health. The sequencing sample was made of naive CD8+ T cells sorted from blood. The chain recombines TRBV19 with TRBJ1-4; TRBD1 matches at 8 bases. This CDR3 is CASSMLTGTGATNEKLFF. In nucleotides, the CDR3 is TGTGCCAGTAGTATGTTGACGGGGACAGGTGCAACTAATGAAAAACTGTTTTTT. The entire variable domain, with the rest obtained from reference TRBV19 and TRBJ1-4, is as follows: DGGITQSPKYLFRKEGQNVTLSCEQNLNHDAMYWYRQDPGQGLRLIYYSQIVNDFQKGDIAEGYSVSREKKESFPLTVTSAQKNPTAFYLCASSMLTGTGATNEKLFFGSGTQLSVL.